The 29 T cell receptor beta chains below come from one sample, sequenced in a study of naive and memory T cell subsets. Study findings and constraints: A few larger clonotypes appeared in naive repertoires, especially CD8, possibly memory cells re-expressing CD45RA.

An equimolar mix of two oligonucleotides served as the beta constant-region primer for TRBC1 and TRBC2. The ligated cDNA underwent four PCR rounds using SP2 and nested alpha and beta constant-region primers. TCRdb reprocessed the UMI-ligation and nested PCR reads with MiXCR, giving one entry per CDR3 protein. The repertoire includes over 110,000 distinct CDR3 sequences, roughly a fifth of them detected once, and about 0.63% sits in the top ten. Their target antigens are unknown. Source material: naive CD8+ T cells from blood. The receptors were gathered from a human donor in good health.

This clonotype was counted ten times or more. The rearrangement uses TRBV7-9 and TRBJ2-5; D is ambiguous. With 5 bases removed from V and 1 base from J, the gap between germline ends came to 8 bases. The germline gives CDR1 SEHNR, CDR2 FQNEAQ (reference sequence). The length of the CDR3 is 13 residues. This chain's CDR3 is CASSLAVQETQYF. DNA for the CDR3: TGTGCCAGCAGCCTCGCGGTCCAAGAGACCCAGTACTTC. Based on the CDR3 plus reference TRBV7-9 and TRBJ2-5, the full variable domain is DTGVSQNPRHKITKRGQNVTFRCDPISEHNRLYWYRQTLGQGPEFLTYFQNEAQLEKSRLLSDRFSAERPKGSFSTLEIQRTEQGDSAMYLCASSLAVQETQYFGPGTRLLVL.

This clonotype has just a few counts. The V call is TRBV4-1, the J call TRBJ1-2; D is uncertain. The germline V and J ends were trimmed by 1 base and 1 base, with 7 bases remaining between them. In germline, CDR1 is MGHRA, CDR2 YSYEKL. The CDR3 is 14 amino acids. CDR3 bases: TGCGCCAGCAGCCAAGGAGATATTAACTATGGCTACACCTTC. Translating it yields CASSQGDINYGYTF.

This chain uses TRBV12-5 with TRBJ1-1, with a weak D call TRBD1 (5 bases). The CDR3 runs to 17 residues. The V end was cut by 7 bases, the J end by 2 bases, with 23 bases between. In germline, CDR1 is LGHNT, CDR2 FRNRAP. Here the CDR3 reads CASAWRPVIGGNTEAFF. CDR3 in DNA: TGTGCTAGTGCCTGGCGTCCAGTGATCGGGGGAAACACTGAAGCTTTCTTT.

This clonotype was seen a handful of times. The chain joins TRBV9 to TRBJ2-2, with D hard to call. This CDR3 comprises 13 residues. Germline-derived CDR1 and CDR2 are SGDLS and YYNGEE. CDR3 sequence: CAVGDENTGELFF. CDR3 nucleotide sequence: TGTGCAGTCGGAGACGAGAACACCGGGGAGCTGTTTTTT. The full variable domain, its missing parts supplied by reference TRBV9 and TRBJ2-2, is DSGVTQTPKHLITATGQRVTLRCSPRSGDLSVYWYQQSLDQGLQFLIQYYNGEERAKGNILERFSAQQFPDLHSELNLSSLELGDSALYFCAVGDENTGELFFGEGSRLTVL.

The chain joins TRBV27 to TRBJ1-1; D gene unclear. Per germline, CDR1 MNHEY and CDR2 SMNVEV (reference sequence). Trimming stripped 8 bases from V and 4 bases from J, with 8 bases between. The CDR3 runs 11 residues. CDR3 in DNA: TGTGCCAGCCAGTCGAGCACTGAAGCTTTCTTT. Its protein is CASQSSTEAFF.

A few counts support this clonotype. J is TRBJ1-1 and V is TRBV6-2 or TRBV6-3; weak D call: TRBD1 (5 bases). The CDR3 is 14 amino acids. Germline loops: CDR1 MNHEY, CDR2 SVGEGT. The V gene lost 6 bases and the J gene lost 5 bases, with 16 bases spanning the gap. This CDR3 is CASSLAGRLTEAFF. CDR3 bases: TGTGCCAGCAGCCTGGCAGGGAGATTGACTGAAGCTTTCTTT.

In this sample, this clonotype turned up a few times. The chain links TRBV28 to TRBJ2-7, with a weak D call TRBD1 (5 bases). Germline V gene data show CDR1 as MDHEN and CDR2 as SYDVKM. This CDR3 has 16 residues. V gave up 3 bases and J gave up 1 base, with 16 bases separating them. CDR3 bases: TGTGCCAGCAGTTTGGTCTATTTTCAGGGTTCCTACGAGCAGTACTTC. Translated: CASSLVYFQGSYEQYF.

This chain joins TRBV5-4 and TRBJ2-2; no clear D. V was trimmed by 1 base and J by 2 bases, leaving 12 bases between them. The CDR3 sequence is 16 residues long. Germline-derived CDR1 and CDR2 are SGHNT and YYREEE (reference sequence). The DNA for the CDR3 is TGTGCCAGCAGCTTGTACAATCCCTTAAACACCGGGGAGCTGTTTTTT. This codes for CASSLYNPLNTGELFF.

This clonotype was found many times. V usage is TRBV2 and J usage is TRBJ2-1; weak D call: TRBD2 (5 bases). Germline values: CDR1 SNHLY, CDR2 FYNNEI. Trimming took 6 bases from V and 7 from J, leaving 10 bases between them. The CDR3 contains 12 residues. The CDR3 spells CASRGDYNEQFF. The CDR3 DNA sequence: TGTGCCAGCAGGGGAGATTATAATGAGCAGTTCTTC.

The sample holds a few counts of this clonotype. V is TRBV27 and J is TRBJ2-1, with D possibly TRBD1 on 5 matching bases. Germline V lookup: CDR1 MNHEY, CDR2 SMNVEV (reference sequence). The CDR3 totals 11 residues. V was pared by 7 bases and J by 8 bases, with 9 bases between. The CDR3 sequence: CASTTGDEQFF. Here the CDR3 DNA reads TGTGCCAGCACCACAGGAGATGAGCAGTTCTTC.

The chain recombines TRBV7-9 with TRBJ2-1; D is uncertain. CDR1 SEHNR and CDR2 FQNEAQ come from the germline V gene (reference sequence). The CDR3 consists of 12 residues. Trimming shortened V by 1 base and J by 10 bases, and 8 bases separated the two germline ends. The CDR3 DNA follows: TGTGCCAGCAGCTTAGTTCCATTCGAGCAGTTCTTC. Its protein product is CASSLVPFEQFF.

CDR3 DNA: TGTGCCAGCAGCGTTCGGACAGGGATCAACGAGCAGTACTTC. It encodes CASSVRTGINEQYF. V is TRBV9 and J is TRBJ2-7, with 8 bases matching TRBD1. The length of the CDR3 is 14 residues. Germline-derived CDR1 and CDR2 are SGDLS and YYNGEE. After removal of 2 bases from V and 5 bases from J, the junction contained 6 bases not matched to a gene. Looking up the rest from reference TRBV9 and TRBJ2-7 gives the full variable domain: DSGVTQTPKHLITATGQRVTLRCSPRSGDLSVYWYQQSLDQGLQFLIQYYNGEERAKGNILERFSAQQFPDLHSELNLSSLELGDSALYFCASSVRTGINEQYFGPGTRLTVT.

The chain recombines TRBV5-6 with TRBJ1-1; TRBD1 aligns across 10 bases. J gave up 4 bases and V 0 bases, and 3 bases lay outside the gene matches. Germline V CDR1 and CDR2: SGHDT, YYEEEE. The CDR3 consists of 15 residues. CDR3 residues: CASSLVGTGATEAFF. CDR3 bases: TGTGCCAGCAGCTTGGTGGGGACAGGGGCCACTGAAGCTTTCTTT.

This clonotype was counted only a few times. The V call is TRBV28, the J call TRBJ2-1; 13 bases align to TRBD2. Unmatched junction bases numbered 4, after V lost 4 bases and J lost 4 bases. Germline values: CDR1 MDHEN, CDR2 SYDVKM. The CDR3 loop spans 16 amino acids. This CDR3 is CASSSILAGGYNEQFF. The DNA for the CDR3 is TGTGCCAGCAGTTCAATACTAGCGGGAGGGTACAATGAGCAGTTCTTC.

This clonotype was observed a handful of times. This chain connects TRBV28 to TRBJ2-7; D is undetermined. Trimming removed 2 bases at V and 0 bases at J, with 17 bases between. The CDR3 runs 17 residues. The germline V gene encodes CDR1 MDHEN and CDR2 SYDVKM. The CDR3 reads CASSLSGFRTDSYEQYF. The CDR3 coding sequence is TGTGCCAGCAGTTTAAGTGGATTCAGGACGGACTCCTACGAGCAGTACTTC.

V and J are TRBV27 and TRBJ2-2, with 12 bases lining up with TRBD2. The CDR3 totals 16 residues. The germline V gene has CDR1 MNHEY and CDR2 SMNVEV (reference sequence). The V segment lost 2 bases and the J segment 7 bases; nucleotides outside the gene matches: 5. The CDR3 region is CASSLASGRAVGELFF. The CDR3 DNA sequence: TGTGCCAGCAGTTTAGCTAGCGGGAGGGCAGTCGGGGAGCTGTTTTTT.

The table lists this clonotype with a few counts. The rearrangement links TRBV14 to TRBJ1-5; unclear D gene. The germline V gene encodes CDR1 SGHDN and CDR2 FVKESK. Trimming left V 0 bases short and J 0 bases short, with 9 bases between. CDR3 size: 16 residues. In DNA, the CDR3 is TGTGCCAGCAGCCAAGATTCCGGGTATAGCAATCAGCCCCAGCATTTT. It codes for CASSQDSGYSNQPQHF.

This clonotype has a handful of counts. The CDR3 region is CSARDLAETLHEQYF. CDR3 nucleotides: TGCAGTGCTAGAGATCTGGCGGAGACCCTCCACGAGCAGTACTTC. The chain couples TRBV20-1 to TRBJ2-7, with D unclear. From germline, CDR1 is DFQATT and CDR2 SNEGSKA (reference sequence). The CDR3 has 15 amino acids. Trimming stripped 0 bases from V and 5 bases from J, with 17 bases between.

The gene calls are TRBV29-1 and TRBJ2-5; no definite D call. Germline CDR1 is SQVTM and CDR2 is ANQGSEA. V gave up 0 bases and J gave up 2 bases, with 10 bases separating them. The CDR3 sequence is 14 residues long. The chain's CDR3 is CSVEDHDLQETQYF. DNA of the CDR3: TGCAGCGTTGAAGATCACGACCTACAAGAGACCCAGTACTTC.

This clonotype appeared a few times. This chain links TRBV6-1 with TRBJ1-5, with D uncertain. Trimming cost V 5 bases and J 3 bases, with 11 bases left between them. Germline CDR1 and CDR2: MNHNS and SASEGT. CDR3 size: 14 residues. In nucleotides, the CDR3 is TGTGCCAGCAGTTCAACGGGGATCAATCAGCCCCAGCATTTT. Its protein is CASSSTGINQPQHF.

This clonotype has ten or more counts. The chain couples TRBV28 to TRBJ2-2; D possibly corresponds to TRBD1 (5 bases). The V end lost 2 bases, the J end lost 4 bases, and 8 bases lay between the germline ends. The CDR3 is 14 amino acids. Germline CDR1 is MDHEN and CDR2 is SYDVKM. CDR3 nucleotides: TGTGCCAGCAGTTTAAAGACAGCCACCGGGGAGCTGTTTTTT. Protein: CASSLKTATGELFF.

This clonotype has only a few counts. The chain has TRBV28 and TRBJ2-1; tentatively, D is TRBD1 (6 bases). V was clipped by 2 bases and J by 10 bases, with 15 bases between them. Per germline, CDR1 MDHEN and CDR2 SYDVKM. The CDR3 runs to 14 residues. CDR3 in DNA: TGTGCCAGCAGTTTAGAGGGTACGGACAGAGAGCAGTTCTTC. Translating gives CASSLEGTDREQFF.

In this sample, this clonotype turned up a few times. The V call is TRBV28, the J call TRBJ1-1, with D unresolved. This CDR3 comprises 13 residues. Trimming took off 1 base at V and 8 bases at J, with 11 bases between the two ends. CDR1 and CDR2 from the germline V gene are MDHEN and SYDVKM. In DNA, the CDR3 is TGTGCCAGCAGTTTATCTGAAAACGGCGAAGCTTTCTTT. It yields the protein CASSLSENGEAFF.

About this clonotype itself: Relative to the germline gene, one junction end is altered; a read error may explain this. The chain combines TRBV7-2 with TRBJ2-7; D is perhaps TRBD1 (6 bases). The germline V gene has CDR1 SGHTA and CDR2 FQGNSA. The CDR3 runs 16 residues. CDR3 residues: CASSLGGPSPLYEQYF. As DNA, the CDR3 is TGTGCCAGCAGTTTAGGGGGACCTAGTCCCCTCTACGAGCAGTACTTC.

This clonotype showed up just a few times. The chain carries TRBV6-1 and TRBJ1-5; 7 nucleotides line up with TRBD1. Per germline, CDR1 MNHNS and CDR2 SASEGT. V gave up 6 bases and J gave up 4 bases; unmatched junction bases: 12. This CDR3 spans 16 amino acids. Written as DNA, the CDR3 is TGTGCCAGCAGGGCCCGACAGGGAAGGATGAATCAGCCCCAGCATTTT. Translation gives CASRARQGRMNQPQHF.

The chain recombines TRBV20-1 with TRBJ2-1; 11 bases line up with TRBD2. CDR3 length: 14 residues. V shed 6 bases, J shed 6 bases, and the junction held 7 bases outside the gene matches. In germline, CDR1 is DFQATT, CDR2 SNEGSKA (reference sequence). CDR3 sequence: CSARSTSGSNEQFF. The CDR3 nucleotides are TGCAGTGCCCGCTCAACTAGCGGGAGCAATGAGCAGTTCTTC.

This clonotype was counted only a few times. The rearrangement links TRBV7-2 to TRBJ2-1; D is perhaps TRBD1 (6 bases). Trimming took off 5 bases at V and 11 bases at J, with 19 bases between the two ends. This CDR3 has 14 residues. Germline V gene data show CDR1 as SGHTA and CDR2 as FQGNSA. The DNA for the CDR3 is TGTGCCAGCAGCCCGATCCAGGTGGACAGCAAGCAGTTCTTC. Its protein product is CASSPIQVDSKQFF.

The CDR3 DNA reads as TGTGCCAGCAGTTTAGGGACTTTCTACGAGCAGTACTTC. Its protein is CASSLGTFYEQYF. The chain carries TRBV12-3 or TRBV12-4 and TRBJ2-7, with a tentative D call TRBD2 (5 bases). This CDR3 contains 13 residues. With 1 base removed from V and 3 bases from J, the gap between germline ends came to 7 bases.

V and J are TRBV2 and TRBJ1-2; no firm D call. Germline values: CDR1 SNHLY, CDR2 FYNNEI. CDR3 length: 10 amino acids. Trimming removed 5 bases from V and 8 bases from J, with 6 bases in between. CDR3 coding DNA: TGTGCCAGCAGTCTGGGGGGCTACACCTTC. It encodes CASSLGGYTF.